The present TCR beta chain was sequenced within a study of response to subunit inactivated influenza vaccine. Study-wide points: Authors suggested that a seasonal influenza vaccination recruits few new T cells each time.

In the case of this clonotype: What it binds is not known.

Via MiXCR, TCRdb re-called the RT-PCR reads, giving one row per CDR3 protein. The table lists roughly 670,000 distinct CDR3 sequences, 14% of them singletons. V gave up 1 base and J gave up 9 bases, with 10 bases separating them. The CDR3 runs 13 residues. Looked up from germline, CDR1 is SEHNR and CDR2 is FQNEAQ (reference sequence). V and J are TRBV7-9 and TRBJ2-1; D tentatively reads TRBD1 or TRBD2 (5 bases each). The receptor was isolated from a man aged 50-60 years who received an inactivated influenza vaccine. This sample comprised PBMCs from blood, obtained 14 days before vaccination. The CDR3 coding sequence is TGTGCCAGCAGCTTAGAGAGGGGTAGTGAGCAGTTCTTC. Residues: CASSLERGSEQFF.